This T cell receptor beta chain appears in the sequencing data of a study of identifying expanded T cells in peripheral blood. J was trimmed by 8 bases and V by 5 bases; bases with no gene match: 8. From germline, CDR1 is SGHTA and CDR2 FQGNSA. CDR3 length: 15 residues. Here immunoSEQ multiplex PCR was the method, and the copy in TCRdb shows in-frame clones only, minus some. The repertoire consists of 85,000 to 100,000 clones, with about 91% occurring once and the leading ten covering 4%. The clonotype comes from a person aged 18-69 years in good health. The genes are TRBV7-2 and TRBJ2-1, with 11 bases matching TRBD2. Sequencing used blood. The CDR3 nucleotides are TGTGCCAGCAGCCTTTACCTAGCGGGAGGCGATGAGCAGTTCTTC. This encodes CASSLYLAGGDEQFF. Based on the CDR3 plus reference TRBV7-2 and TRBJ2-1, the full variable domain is GAGVSQSPSNKVTEKGKDVELRCDPISGHTALYWYRQSLGQGLEFLIYFQGNSAPDKSGLPSDRFSAERTGGSVSTLTIQRTQQEDSAVYLCASSLYLAGGDEQFFGPGTRLTVL.